This TCR beta chain comes out of a study of technical replicates of blood from a few donors. Using immunoSEQ multiplex PCR, the repertoire was profiled, and TCRdb retains in-frame clones only, with some absent. Here the sample spans more than 75,000 clones, around 96% being singletons. The trim removed 0 bases at V and 3 bases at J, leaving 2 bases unmatched. The CDR3 consists of 14 residues. Looked up from germline, CDR1 is SQVTM and CDR2 is ANQGSEA. The sample was T cells isolated from PBMCs. The TCR comes from a human donor in good health. This chain joins TRBV29-1 and TRBJ2-7; 10 nucleotides align to TRBD1. The CDR3 region is CSVEDGTGDYEQYF. CDR3 in DNA: TGCAGCGTTGAAGATGGGACAGGGGACTACGAGCAGTACTTC.